The present TCR beta chain was sequenced within a study of blood T cell repertoires in COVID-19. Study as a whole: From T cells, B-cell-depleted T cells, or PBMCs came the material, which was cDNA or gDNA.

In terms of age and location, participants ranged from roughly 18 to 100 years and lived in about two dozen US areas. Recovered participants had two consecutive negative NP/OP PCR tests, healthcare professional clearance, or symptom resolution. Study processing details: Researchers report that nucleated cell counts were estimated from reference gene primer amplification. TCRdb's table, derived via immunoSEQ multiplex PCR, lists solely in-frame clones and lacks some. V, J and clone size are those of that table, while D and trimming were read from the DNA. The sample includes approximately 350,000 clones, around 91% seen only once; the top ten take over 0.95%. Specimen: PBMCs or T cells enriched from blood (not recorded which). The clonotype comes from a man younger than 30 who had recovered from COVID-19.

The CDR3 region has the DNA TGTGCCAGCAGCGGAGTATTGGTGAACACTGAAGCTTTCTTT. This translates into CASSGVLVNTEAFF. V gene TRBV2 combines with J gene TRBJ1-1; D not resolved. V gave up 6 bases and J gave up 0 bases, with 11 bases separating them. This CDR3 comprises 14 residues. CDR1 is SNHLY, CDR2 FYNNEI, per germline.